This T cell receptor beta chain was sequenced during a study of shared clonotypes between healthy human individuals. It was 200 to 250 ng DNA, about 30,000 T cell genomes, that sorted-subset replicate PCRs used. This table comes from immunoSEQ multiplex PCR, and its TCRdb copy is limited to in-frame clones, with some not included. The table has some 550,000 clones, about 97% seen once; the top ten hold roughly 0.055%. Input material: naive CD4+ T cells sorted from blood. Indicated subset: CD45RA+ positively selected. The sequence was obtained from a woman aged 25 to 39 in good health.

The CDR3 region has the DNA TGTGCCAGCAGCAAGGGACAGGAGCTGAACACTGAAGCTTTCTTT. This gives the protein CASSKGQELNTEAFF. J is TRBJ1-1 and V is TRBV5-4, with 8 positions matching TRBD1. J was trimmed by 0 bases and V by 4 bases; bases with no gene match: 5. Germline V CDR1 and CDR2: SGHNT, YYREEE (reference sequence). The CDR3 totals 15 residues.